This T cell receptor (beta chain) was recorded in a study of blood T cells in healthy people across ages. About the research overall: Through template switching, about one barcoded beta molecule was captured per two T cells, as measured in model experiments.

Then a second PCR, running roughly 6 to 11 cycles, was carried out with a sample-barcoded 5' primer and a J-beta primer mix. TCRdb re-called the 5' RACE reads through MiXCR, storing one row per CDR3 protein. The sample includes 1.2 million to 1.5 million distinct CDR3 sequences, 40% to 50% of them seen just once. The CDR3 loop spans 15 amino acids. Germline V gene sequence: CDR1 MNHEY, CDR2 SMNVEV (reference sequence). V shed 6 bases and J 5 bases; nucleotides not matched to a gene: 4. Study conclusions and caveats: Long-lived and aged donors differed, with more naive CD4+ cells and higher diversity in the long-lived. Estimates of total diversity, which came from one million sequenced T cells, were considered to be underestimates.

This clonotype was observed a handful of times. The antigen is not known. This receptor was taken from a woman between 18 and 29 years old in good health. The specimen sequenced was blood. The chain carries TRBV27 and TRBJ2-1; 13 bases agree with TRBD2. The CDR3 is CASRLGTSGNNEQFF. The CDR3 nucleotides are TGTGCCAGCAGGTTAGGGACTAGCGGGAACAATGAGCAGTTCTTC.